The sequence of this T cell receptor beta chain was determined in a study of T-cell reconstitution after alpha-beta-depleted transplantation in children. Unique molecular identifiers were incorporated when the TCRbeta library was constructed. A single record per CDR3 protein comes from TCRdb applying MiXCR to the PCR reads. The sample has some 350,000 distinct CDR3 sequences; 15% to 20% are singletons. Germline V gene sequence: CDR1 LNHDA, CDR2 SQIVND (reference sequence). There are 16 residues in the CDR3. Trimming took 4 bases from V and 5 from J; bases not matched to a gene: 9. The sequenced sample was PBMCs, mostly from graft donor cells, obtained 360 days after TCRalphabeta/CD19-depleted stem cell transplant. The sequence derives from a male patient aged 2 to 10 who had a stem cell transplant for acute lymphoblastic leukemia, so the T cells may come from the graft donor. The J gene is TRBJ2-1, the V gene TRBV19; 9 bases fit TRBD2. The chain's CDR3 is CASSTYPGLAHNEQFF. The CDR3 coding sequence is TGTGCCAGTAGTACTTACCCGGGACTAGCTCACAATGAGCAGTTCTTC. Based on the CDR3 plus reference TRBV19 and TRBJ2-1, the full variable domain is DGGITQSPKYLFRKEGQNVTLSCEQNLNHDAMYWYRQDPGQGLRLIYYSQIVNDFQKGDIAEGYSVSREKKESFPLTVTSAQKNPTAFYLCASSTYPGLAHNEQFFGPGTRLTVL.